This T cell receptor (beta chain) is from a study of post-analysis software for immune sequencing data. Study findings and constraints: Relative to controls, patients had five TRBV segments at higher frequency, with TRBV5-6, TRBV5-1 and TRBV20-1 among these. Compared against controls, patients with multiple sclerosis displayed significantly lower normalized Chao1 diversity.

As to this clonotype: Its specificity is unknown.

Prepared libraries of TCR beta cDNA carried unique molecular identifiers. It was from approximately 0.91 to 9.4 million T cells that around 500,000 cDNA molecules came. TCRdb re-called the PCR reads with MiXCR, one entry per CDR3 protein. The data show 650,000 to 900,000 distinct CDR3 sequences, 40% to 55% seen once. V was trimmed by 3 bases and J by 8 bases, leaving 11 bases between them. This CDR3 has 13 residues. Germline loops: CDR1 ENHRY, CDR2 SYGVKD. The clonotype comes from a girl between 5 and 17 years old with multiple sclerosis. The sample consisted of blood. This chain uses TRBV10-3 with TRBJ2-1; D uncertain. Here the CDR3 DNA reads TGTGCCATCAGTGATCCCGAGCTCGATGAGCAGTTCTTC. Protein sequence: CAISDPELDEQFF.